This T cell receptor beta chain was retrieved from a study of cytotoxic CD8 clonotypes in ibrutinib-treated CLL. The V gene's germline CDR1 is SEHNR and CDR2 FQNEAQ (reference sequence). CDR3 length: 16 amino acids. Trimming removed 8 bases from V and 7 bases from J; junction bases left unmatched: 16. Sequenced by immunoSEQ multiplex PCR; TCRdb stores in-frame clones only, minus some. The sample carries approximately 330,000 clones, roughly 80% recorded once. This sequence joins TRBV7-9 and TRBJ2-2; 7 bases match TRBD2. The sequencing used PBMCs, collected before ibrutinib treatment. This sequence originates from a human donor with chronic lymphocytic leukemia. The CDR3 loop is CASVPGGRESVGELFF. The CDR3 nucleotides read TGTGCCAGCGTCCCTGGCGGGCGGGAGAGTGTCGGGGAGCTGTTTTTT.